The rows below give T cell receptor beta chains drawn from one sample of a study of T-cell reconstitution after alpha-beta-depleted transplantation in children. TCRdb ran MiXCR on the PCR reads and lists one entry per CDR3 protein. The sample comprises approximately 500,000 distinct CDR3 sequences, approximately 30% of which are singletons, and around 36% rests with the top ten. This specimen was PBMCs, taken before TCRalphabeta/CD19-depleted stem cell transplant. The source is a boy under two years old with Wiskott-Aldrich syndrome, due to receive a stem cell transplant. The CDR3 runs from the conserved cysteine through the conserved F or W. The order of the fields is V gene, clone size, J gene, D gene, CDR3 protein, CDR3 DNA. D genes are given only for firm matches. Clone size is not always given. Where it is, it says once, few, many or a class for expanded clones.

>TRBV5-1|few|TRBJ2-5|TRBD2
CASSLELAGAETQYF
TGCGCCAGCAGCTTGGAACTAGCGGGAGCCGAGACCCAGTACTTC
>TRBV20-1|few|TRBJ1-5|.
CSASGAVQGQPQHF
TGCAGTGCTAGCGGGGCTGTCCAAGGGCAGCCCCAGCATTTT
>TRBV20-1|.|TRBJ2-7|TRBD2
CSASTSGRAPGLYEQYF
TGCAGTGCTTCTACTAGCGGGAGGGCCCCAGGGCTCTACGAGCAGTACTTC
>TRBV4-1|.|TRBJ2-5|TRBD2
CASSQPGGPQETQYF
TGCGCCAGCAGCCAACCGGGAGGGCCCCAAGAGACCCAGTACTTC
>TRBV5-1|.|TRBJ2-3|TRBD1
CASSFGGQGTDTQYF
TGCGCCAGCAGCTTTGGGGGACAGGGAACAGATACGCAGTATTTT
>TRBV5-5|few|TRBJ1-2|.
CASSFADRLYGYTF
TGTGCCAGCAGCTTCGCCGACAGACTCTATGGCTACACCTTC
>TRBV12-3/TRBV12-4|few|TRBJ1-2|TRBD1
CASSTTDRGLGYTF
TGTGCCAGCAGTACTACAGACAGGGGGCTTGGCTACACCTTC
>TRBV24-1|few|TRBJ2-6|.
CATSDLTSSGANVLTF
TGTGCCACCAGTGATTTGACGTCCTCTGGGGCCAACGTCCTGACTTTC
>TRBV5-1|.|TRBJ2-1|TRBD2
CASSLGAGDYNEQFF
TGCGCCAGCAGCTTGGGGGCGGGGGACTACAATGAGCAGTTCTTC
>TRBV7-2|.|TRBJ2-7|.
CASSSPPGYEQYF
TGTGCCAGCAGCTCCCCGCCGGGTTACGAGCAGTACTTC
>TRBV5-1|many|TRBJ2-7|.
CASSSRYEQYF
TGTGCCAGCAGTTCCCGCTACGAGCAGTACTTC
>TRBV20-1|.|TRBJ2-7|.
CSASHYSIYEQYF
TGCAGTGCTAGTCACTACTCGATCTACGAGCAGTACTTC
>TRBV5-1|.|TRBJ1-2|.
CASSLSRTPGDGYTF
TGCGCCAGCAGCCTTTCCAGAACGCCCGGGGATGGCTACACCTTC
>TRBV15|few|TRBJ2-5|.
CATSRDRLRETQYF
TGTGCCACCAGCAGAGACAGGTTAAGGGAGACCCAGTACTTC
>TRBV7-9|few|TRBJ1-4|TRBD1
CASSPQGGNEKLFF
TGTGCCAGCAGCCCTCAGGGGGGTAATGAAAAACTGTTTTTT